Each of the 29 T cell receptor beta chains below was sequenced from the same sample in a study of cytomegalovirus exposure and HLA in healthy donors. PCR was performed using 60 Vbeta and 13 Jbeta primers. Sequencing was performed with immunoSEQ multiplex PCR; in TCRdb, only in-frame clones are kept and a portion is missing. The table shows 70,000 or so clones, with about nine tenths occurring only once. The sample was PBMCs. The receptor set was obtained from a woman in her 30s in good health and CMV-seronegative.

This clone was seen a handful of times. This chain uses TRBV4-3 with TRBJ2-7; 8 bases line up with TRBD1. The CDR3 has 15 residues. With 0 bases clipped from V and 1 base from J, the junction kept 2 bases outside the gene matches. The germline gives CDR1 LGHNA, CDR2 YSLEER. The CDR3, as DNA: TGCGCCAGCAGCCAAGACACAGGGGGTTCCTACGAGCAGTACTTC. It is translated as CASSQDTGGSYEQYF.

In DNA form, the CDR3 reads TGTGCCAGCAGCCCTCGGACTAGCGGGAGCGGATACGAGCAGTACTTC. It specifies CASSPRTSGSGYEQYF. This sequence joins TRBV13 and TRBJ2-5; 13 bases are shared with TRBD2. With the DNA end fitting TRBJ2-7 better, the J assignment may be wrong. The CDR3 has 16 amino acids. Germline assignment: CDR1 PRHDT and CDR2 FYEKMQ (reference sequence).

The chain has TRBV29-1 and TRBJ1-1; unclear D gene. V dropped 5 bases and J dropped 5 bases, with 15 bases sitting between them. Germline values: CDR1 SQVTM, CDR2 ANQGSEA. The CDR3 is 13 residues long. For the CDR3, the DNA is TGCAGCGTTAGCCCGAGTGCGTGGACTGAAGCTTTCTTT. Residues: CSVSPSAWTEAFF.

This clone turned up a few times. This chain uses TRBV4-2 with TRBJ2-1, with TRBD2 identical over 7 bases. The CDR3 extends over 16 amino acids. V shed 8 bases and J 0 bases; nucleotides not matched to a gene: 10. CDR1 is LGHNA, CDR2 YNFKEQ, per germline. CDR3 sequence: CASGVAGRSSYNEQFF. Here the CDR3 DNA reads TGTGCCAGCGGGGTAGCGGGTCGTAGCTCCTACAATGAGCAGTTCTTC.

This sequence joins TRBV27 and TRBJ1-1; no definite D call. This CDR3 comprises 15 residues. Trimming shortened V by 0 bases and J by 4 bases, and 12 bases separated the two germline ends. Germline CDR1 MNHEY, CDR2 SMNVEV (reference sequence). The CDR3 DNA reads as TGTGCCAGCAGTTTATCAATGGCGGGGAGCACTGAAGCTTTCTTT. This translates into CASSLSMAGSTEAFF.

A few counts support this clone. The chain links TRBV6-5 to TRBJ1-5; TRBD1 matches at 8 bases. V was clipped by 1 base and J by 3 bases; unmatched bases: 5. Germline lookup yields CDR1 MNHEY and CDR2 SVGAGI. This CDR3 comprises 16 residues. This CDR3 reads CASSYYRDRHNQPQHF. The CDR3 DNA reads TGTGCCAGCAGTTACTACCGGGACAGGCACAATCAGCCCCAGCATTTT.

This clone was found a few times. The V and J genes are TRBV7-9 and TRBJ1-1, with a weak D call TRBD1 (5 bases). The germline V gene has CDR1 SEHNR and CDR2 FQNEAQ (reference sequence). This CDR3 spans 14 amino acids. Trimming pared 5 bases from V and 0 bases from J, leaving 10 bases between. The CDR3 nucleotides read TGTGCCAGCAGCCCCAGGGTACTGAACACTGAAGCTTTCTTT. Translated, it gives CASSPRVLNTEAFF.

The V call is TRBV6-1, the J call TRBJ1-1; 8 positions agree with TRBD1. The CDR3 runs to 15 residues. Germline V gene lookup returns CDR1 MNHNS and CDR2 SASEGT. The ends lost 7 bases at V and 1 base at J; junction bases unmatched: 8. CDR3 residues: CASINWTGRNTEAFF. CDR3 sequence (DNA): TGTGCCAGCATAAACTGGACAGGGCGGAACACTGAAGCTTTCTTT.

CDR3 coding DNA: TGTGCCACGGGCCAGGGGGTGACGAACACTGAAGCTTTCTTT. This encodes CATGQGVTNTEAFF. The rearrangement joins TRBV25-1 to TRBJ1-1, with TRBD1 matching over 7 bases. Germline loops: CDR1 MGHDK, CDR2 SYGVNS. The CDR3 sequence is 14 residues long. V lost 10 bases, J lost 1 base, and 9 bases stayed unmatched.

This chain links TRBV7-9 with TRBJ1-4; D is unresolved. Germline CDR1 reads SEHNR; CDR2 reads FQNEAQ (reference sequence). Trimming took off 0 bases at V and 5 bases at J, with 10 bases between the two ends. This CDR3 has 15 residues. Here the CDR3 reads CASSLAQVDNEKLFF. The CDR3 DNA sequence: TGTGCCAGCAGCTTAGCTCAGGTCGACAATGAAAAACTGTTTTTT.

The chain carries TRBV5-3 and TRBJ2-1; 11 bases fit TRBD2. TRBV5-3 is known as an ORF, though its function is uncertain. J was trimmed by 3 bases and V by 7 bases; bases with no gene match: 18. The CDR3 length is 19 residues. CDR3 nucleotides: TGTGCCAGAGGTAATAATAGCGGGAGGGCCCACTACTACTACAATGAGCAGTTCTTC. This codes for CARGNNSGRAHYYYNEQFF.

V is TRBV7-2 and J is TRBJ1-1; tentative D call: TRBD1 (6 bases). Germline CDR1 SGHTA, CDR2 FQGNSA. Trimming removed 5 bases at V and 2 bases at J, with 12 bases between. The length of the CDR3 is 14 residues. CDR3 nucleotides: TGTGCCAGCAGCATAACAGGGATTAACACTGAAGCTTTCTTT. Translation gives CASSITGINTEAFF.

This chain uses TRBV5-4 with TRBJ2-3, with TRBD2 matching over 11 bases. The CDR3 covers 16 residues. Trimming cost V 4 bases and J 4 bases; bases outside gene matches: 8. Germline values: CDR1 SGHNT, CDR2 YYREEE (reference sequence). CDR3 sequence: CASSGRASGRSDTQYF. In DNA form, the CDR3 reads TGTGCCAGCAGCGGGAGGGCTAGCGGGAGGTCAGATACGCAGTATTTT.

This chain uses TRBV5-1 with TRBJ2-5, with 8 bases aligning to TRBD2. There are 14 residues in the CDR3. The trim removed 7 bases at V and 4 bases at J, leaving 9 bases unmatched. The germline V gene has CDR1 SGHRS and CDR2 YFSETQ. In DNA, the CDR3 is TGCGCCAGCCGGCTTCTAGCGGGCACAGAGACCCAGTACTTC. It translates to CASRLLAGTETQYF.

This clone showed up just a few times. The rearrangement joins TRBV15 to TRBJ2-3; D unclear. The CDR3 totals 12 residues. Germline V gene data show CDR1 as LNHNV and CDR2 as YYDKDF (reference sequence). With 2 bases removed from V and 3 bases from J, the gap between germline ends came to 3 bases. CDR3 in amino acids: CATSRSTDTQYF. In DNA form, the CDR3 reads TGTGCCACCAGCAGATCTACAGATACGCAGTATTTT.

CDR3 nucleotides: TGTGCCAGCAGCTTAAGTCCAGGGGCTGAAGCTTTCTTT. It translates to CASSLSPGAEAFF. The chain links TRBV11-1 to TRBJ1-1; maybe TRBD1 (6 bases). With 2 bases removed from V and 6 bases from J, the gap between germline ends came to 10 bases. The CDR3 runs to 13 residues. The germline V gene has CDR1 SGHAT and CDR2 FQDESV (reference sequence).

The chain has TRBV9 and TRBJ2-7; TRBD1 aligns across 11 bases. After removal of 4 bases from V and 1 base from J, the junction contained 4 bases not matched to a gene. CDR3 length: 15 amino acids. CDR1 SGDLS and CDR2 YYNGEE come from the germline V gene. The CDR3 bases are TGTGCCAGCAGCCCTGGGACAGGGGGTTCCTACGAGCAGTACTTC. Protein product: CASSPGTGGSYEQYF.

CDR3 sequence (DNA): TGCAGCGTTGATGCCAGGGGAAGCACAGATACGCAGTATTTT. Protein: CSVDARGSTDTQYF. The chain is built from TRBV29-1 and TRBJ2-3; D is perhaps TRBD1 (6 bases). The germline V gene has CDR1 SQVTM and CDR2 ANQGSEA. The CDR3 sequence is 14 residues long. Trimming removed 3 bases at V and 0 bases at J, with 10 bases between.

The chain combines TRBV12-5 with TRBJ2-5; 10 bases fit TRBD1. The DNA end favors TRBJ2-7, so the J call may be wrong. CDR1 LGHNT and CDR2 FRNRAP come from the germline V gene. The CDR3 consists of 15 residues. The CDR3 DNA sequence: TGTGCTAGTGGTTTGCCCGGACAGGGGGTAGGCGAGCAGTACTTC. It specifies CASGLPGQGVGEQYF.

The V and J genes are TRBV5-8 and TRBJ1-1; D possibly corresponds to TRBD1 (6 bases). The CDR3 length is 11 residues. Trimming removed 4 bases at V and 7 bases at J, with 8 bases between. Per germline, CDR1 SGHTS and CDR2 YDEGEE. Here the CDR3 DNA reads TGTGCCAGCAGCCTCAGGGGTGAAGCTTTCTTT. Its protein product is CASSLRGEAFF.

This clone was found once. This chain links TRBV15 with TRBJ2-1; TRBD2 agrees at 14 bases. In germline, CDR1 is LNHNV, CDR2 YYDKDF (reference sequence). The V gene end was trimmed by 5 bases and the J gene end by 4 bases; junction bases not matched to a gene: 7. This CDR3 has 17 residues. CDR3 loop: CATSLRTSGRSYNEQFF. For the CDR3, the DNA is TGTGCCACCAGCTTAAGGACTAGCGGGAGGTCTTACAATGAGCAGTTCTTC. Together with reference TRBV15 and TRBJ2-1, the CDR3 gives the full variable domain: DAMVIQNPRYQVTQFGKPVTLSCSQTLNHNVMYWYQQKSSQAPKLLFHYYDKDFNNEADTPDNFQSRRPNTSFCFLDIRSPGLGDTAMYLCATSLRTSGRSYNEQFFGPGTRLTVL.

This clone was detected once. This chain links TRBV27 with TRBJ1-2; D call uncertain. Germline V gene data show CDR1 as MNHEY and CDR2 as SMNVEV (reference sequence). CDR3 length equals 13 residues. V lost 8 bases and J 3 bases, leaving 13 bases between the germline ends. The CDR3 protein is CASRGQTDYGYTF. CDR3 DNA sequence: TGTGCCAGCCGAGGTCAGACCGACTATGGCTACACCTTC.

This chain links TRBV11-3 with TRBJ2-3; D perhaps matches TRBD1 (6 bases). V shed 5 bases and J shed 0 bases, with 15 bases lying between them. Germline CDR1 and CDR2: SGHNT and YENEEA. CDR3 length: 16 residues. The CDR3 here is CASSPGHGYSTDTQYF. The CDR3 DNA reads TGTGCCAGCAGCCCGGGACACGGATATAGCACAGATACGCAGTATTTT.

The rearrangement uses TRBV13 and TRBJ2-5; 9 bases are shared with TRBD2. The closer fit of TRBJ2-7 to the DNA end suggests the J call may be wrong. The CDR3 totals 16 residues. The germline gives CDR1 PRHDT, CDR2 FYEKMQ (reference sequence). DNA for the CDR3: TGTGCCAGTACCTCGGGGAGGGCGGGAGGGCCCGACGAGCAGTACTTC. Translating it yields CASTSGRAGGPDEQYF.

This chain connects TRBV5-3 to TRBJ2-7; D gene ambiguous. TRBV5-3 is filed as an ORF, its function uncertain. V gave up 4 bases and J gave up 3 bases, with 8 bases separating them. The CDR3 totals 12 residues. The CDR3 DNA is TGTGCCAGAAGCCCTCCAGGCTACGAGCAGTACTTC. This codes for CARSPPGYEQYF.

This chain connects TRBV6-1 to TRBJ2-2; D may be TRBD2 (5 bases). Germline assignment: CDR1 MNHNS and CDR2 SASEGT. Trimming removed 6 bases at V and 8 bases at J, with 19 bases between. The CDR3 totals 15 residues. CDR3 residues: CASRMDSQASGELFF. CDR3 nucleotides: TGTGCCAGCAGGATGGACTCCCAGGCGTCGGGGGAGCTGTTTTTT.

The rearrangement joins TRBV7-9 to TRBJ2-1; 7 bases agree with TRBD2. This CDR3 spans 12 amino acids. Per germline, CDR1 SEHNR and CDR2 FQNEAQ (reference sequence). The V segment lost 4 bases and the J segment 9 bases; nucleotides outside the gene matches: 3. The chain's CDR3 is CASSSLAGEQFF. The CDR3 nucleotides are TGTGCCAGCAGCTCCTTAGCGGGTGAGCAGTTCTTC. The whole variable domain, filled in from reference TRBV7-9 and TRBJ2-1, reads DTGVSQNPRHKITKRGQNVTFRCDPISEHNRLYWYRQTLGQGPEFLTYFQNEAQLEKSRLLSDRFSAERPKGSFSTLEIQRTEQGDSAMYLCASSSLAGEQFFGPGTRLTVL.

The chain recombines TRBV5-6 with TRBJ1-2; 7 bases line up with TRBD1. The CDR3 totals 17 residues. Trimming cost V 4 bases and J 5 bases; bases outside gene matches: 17. The germline gives CDR1 SGHDT, CDR2 YYEEEE. The CDR3 DNA reads as TGTGCCAGCAGCCCTGTGACAGGGTTGAGTGGTTCGTATGGCTACACCTTC. It specifies CASSPVTGLSGSYGYTF.

The chain carries TRBV9 and TRBJ2-3; 9 bases are a match to TRBD2. The germline gives CDR1 SGDLS, CDR2 YYNGEE. Trimming removed 3 bases from V and 5 bases from J; junction bases left unmatched: 10. The length of the CDR3 is 16 residues. CDR3 nucleotides: TGTGCCAGCAGCGCCTGGCCTAGCGGGGTGCAAGATACGCAGTATTTT. This codes for CASSAWPSGVQDTQYF.